This TCR beta chain was retrieved from a study of cytomegalovirus exposure and HLA in healthy donors. Study-level background: Ancestry clustering placed roughly 86% of around 400 genotyped donors in the Caucasian-associated cluster. Findings of the study overall: Several of the most significant clusters appeared, in a later analysis, to be linked to common viral pathogens.

The PCR had 60 Vbeta and 13 Jbeta primers. Measured with immunoSEQ multiplex PCR; TCRdb has only the in-frame clones, and not every one. The table lists about 130,000 clones, with less than 2% in the top ten. Germline V gene sequence: CDR1 MNHEY, CDR2 SMNVEV (reference sequence). This CDR3 comprises 14 residues. V lost 2 bases, J lost 1 base, and 7 bases lay in between. About this clone: Its specificity is not known.

This sequence joins TRBV27 and TRBJ2-3; D uncertain. The receptor's source is a man aged 18 to 29 in good health and CMV-seronegative. The sequencing input was PBMCs. The CDR3: CASSLGQGTDTQYF. CDR3 nucleotides: TGTGCCAGCAGTTTAGGTCAGGGCACAGATACGCAGTATTTT.